This T cell receptor beta chain was sequenced for a study of T-cell reconstitution after alpha-beta-depleted transplantation in children. Findings and caveats of the study: Newly produced T cells mostly provided counts and TCRbeta diversity after one year, as hyperexpanded clones declined. The origin of high day-60 TCRbeta diversity in some patients lay in surviving recipient T cells and thymic progenitors. Several hundred graft clones that had expanded were reportedly the source of alpha-beta T cells about two months after transplant.

The CDR3 runs to 15 residues. Germline V CDR1 and CDR2: SGHTA, FQGNSA. Trimming removed 1 base from V and 1 base from J, with 10 bases in between. To note about this clonotype: Its antigen is not identified.

The TCRbeta library was prepared with unique molecular identifiers. TCRdb re-analysed the PCR reads in MiXCR, keeping a single row per CDR3 protein. The profile shows about 980,000 distinct CDR3 sequences, around 30% of them singletons. The TCR was taken from a boy under two years old who had a stem cell transplant for SCID, so the T cells may come from the graft donor. The sample consisted of PBMCs, mostly from graft donor cells, taken 360 days after TCRalphabeta/CD19-depleted stem cell transplant. The V call is TRBV7-2, the J call TRBJ2-5; D gene unclear. CDR3 amino acids: CASSLVPRIQETQYF. In DNA, the CDR3 is TGTGCCAGCAGCTTAGTCCCCCGGATCCAAGAGACCCAGTACTTC.